This T cell receptor (beta chain) is from a study of tumor-infiltrating lymphocytes in localized non-small cell lung cancer. Turning to the study itself: Tumor tissue and non-adjacent uninvolved lung came from each patient. Study observations and caveats: T-cell fraction did not differ between immunotypes IM1 and IM2. Available tissue quantity limited TCR sequencing to a patient subset.

Assay: immunoSEQ multiplex PCR; the TCRdb copy retains only in-frame clones and omits some. The sample holds fewer than 20,000 clones; roughly three quarters are singletons and the top ten take approximately 5.4%. On this clone: Its specificity is not known.

Sequencing was carried out using lung tumor tissue. The clonotype was recovered from a human donor with non-small cell lung cancer.

The CDR3 nucleotides are TGTGCCAGTAGTACGGGAGCTGCAACTAATGAAAAACTGTTTTTT. Residues: CASSTGAATNEKLFF. The chain employs TRBV19 and TRBJ1-4, with D hard to call. The CDR3 has 15 residues. Germline V lookup: CDR1 LNHDA, CDR2 SQIVND (reference sequence). The V end was cut by 4 bases, the J end by 0 bases, with 9 bases between.